This T cell receptor (beta chain) was found in a study of technical replicates of blood from a handful of donors. This CDR3 has 12 residues. Per germline, CDR1 LNHDA and CDR2 SQIVND (reference sequence). TCRdb's table, derived via immunoSEQ multiplex PCR, lists solely in-frame clones and lacks some. The table has just over 55,000 clones, around 93% seen once; the top ten hold roughly 4.3%. The sample taken for sequencing was PBMCs. The TCR comes from a human donor in good health. Some clones in this sample may be carry-over from other donors' samples. The V and J genes are TRBV19 and TRBJ1-5; D gene uncertain. This CDR3 is CASRSSNQPQHF. CDR3 coding DNA: TGTGCTAGCCGTAGTTCTAATCAGCCCCAGCATTTT.